These 14 T cell receptor beta chains came from one sample sequenced in a study of T cells in Graves' hyperthyroidism and ophthalmopathy. RNA transcripts were the template for amplifying TCR beta CDR3 regions. During a first-round RT-PCR of the TCR CDR3, the HTBI primer set was used. TCRdb re-called the multiplex PCR reads with MiXCR, one entry per CDR3 protein. The repertoire has about 270,000 distinct CDR3 sequences, roughly 15% of them found once; the top ten carry 30% to 35%. The sample consisted of blood. Receptor source: a woman aged 50 to 60 with Graves' hyperthyroidism that later progressed to Graves' ophthalmopathy.

In its sample, this clonotype was seen many times. This chain links TRBV7-2 with TRBJ1-5; D not certain. V was shortened by 5 bases and J by 8 bases, with 13 bases between the two germline ends. CDR3 length: 13 amino acids. Germline V gives CDR1 SGHTA, CDR2 FQGNSA. The CDR3 loop reads CASSRSTSEPQHF. CDR3 nucleotide sequence: TGTGCCAGCAGCCGTTCCACATCCGAGCCCCAGCATTTT.

The genes are TRBV6-1 and TRBJ2-7, with a weak D call TRBD2 (6 bases). The CDR3 loop spans 15 amino acids. The V and J ends lost 3 bases and 0 bases respectively, with 12 bases between them. The V gene's germline CDR1 is MNHNS and CDR2 SASEGT. The CDR3 region has the DNA TGTGCCAGCAGTGACTTAGCGGTAAGCTCCTACGAGCAGTACTTC. Translating it yields CASSDLAVSSYEQYF.

The rearrangement uses TRBV7-9 and TRBJ1-1; 9 bases map to TRBD1. The CDR3 has 15 residues. Germline CDR1 and CDR2: SEHNR and FQNEAQ (reference sequence). Trimming removed 5 bases from V and 1 base from J; junction bases left unmatched: 5. CDR3 in amino acids: CASSHTGGKNTEAFF. The CDR3 DNA reads TGTGCCAGCAGCCATACAGGGGGCAAGAACACTGAAGCTTTCTTT.

The chain has TRBV30 and TRBJ2-2; TRBD2 is a possible D gene (6 bases). This CDR3 has 14 amino acids. CDR1 is GTSNPN and CDR2 is SVGIG in the germline V gene (reference sequence). V gave up 2 bases and J gave up 4 bases, with 11 bases separating them. CDR3 in amino acids: CAWSLLGGTGELFF. The CDR3 bases are TGTGCCTGGAGTCTCCTCGGGGGCACCGGGGAGCTGTTTTTT.

This clonotype was detected a few times. This rearrangement joins TRBV5-6 to TRBJ2-1, with 10 bases aligning to TRBD2. Per germline, CDR1 SGHDT and CDR2 YYEEEE. The CDR3 covers 17 residues. V lost 1 base to trimming and J lost 10 bases; unmatched junction nucleotides: 14. The CDR3 here is CASSLPRTSGTIGEQFF. As DNA, the CDR3 is TGTGCCAGCAGCTTGCCTCGGACTAGCGGTACAATTGGGGAGCAGTTCTTC.

This clonotype was seen many times. V is TRBV6-1 and J is TRBJ2-1; tentative D call: TRBD2 (6 bases). The length of the CDR3 is 15 residues. Germline V gene lookup returns CDR1 MNHNS and CDR2 SASEGT. V dropped 5 bases and J dropped 8 bases, with 19 bases sitting between them. The CDR3 DNA is TGTGCCAGCAGTTATTCACTAGTAGCGGTCGATGAGCAGTTCTTC. As protein: CASSYSLVAVDEQFF.

The chain combines TRBV28 with TRBJ2-3; D is ambiguous. Germline V CDR1 and CDR2: MDHEN, SYDVKM. Trimming removed 2 bases from V and 8 bases from J, with 8 bases in between. This CDR3 contains 12 residues. The DNA for the CDR3 is TGTGCCAGCAGTTTAAGTGTCCGTACGCAGTATTTT. Translated: CASSLSVRTQYF.

The V call is TRBV5-1, the J call TRBJ1-2; D is uncertain. The V gene's germline CDR1 is SGHRS and CDR2 YFSETQ. V shed 0 bases and J shed 5 bases, with 26 bases lying between them. CDR3 length: 19 amino acids. CDR3 coding DNA: TGCGCCAGCAGCTTGGTGGCGACGGGAGCCGGACGAGGGAGTTATGGCTACACCTTC. This sequence encodes CASSLVATGAGRGSYGYTF. Drawing the rest from reference TRBV5-1 and TRBJ1-2, the complete variable domain is KAGVTQTPRYLIKTRGQQVTLSCSPISGHRSVSWYQQTPGQGLQFLFEYFSETQRNKGNFPGRFSGRQFSNSRSEMNVSTLELGDSALYLCASSLVATGAGRGSYGYTFGSGTRLTVV.

This chain uses TRBV5-4 with TRBJ1-1; D unresolved. Trimming took 2 bases from V and 0 from J, leaving 5 bases between them. This CDR3 has 13 residues. The germline CDR1 and CDR2 sequences are SGHNT and YYREEE (reference sequence). The DNA for the CDR3 is TGTGCCAGCAGCTTAACACTGAACACTGAAGCTTTCTTT. Protein sequence: CASSLTLNTEAFF.

This clonotype was found many times. The V call is TRBV6-1, the J call TRBJ2-1; TRBD1 or TRBD2 may be the D gene (6 bases each). V was clipped by 5 bases and J by 4 bases, with 15 bases between them. The germline CDR1 and CDR2 sequences are MNHNS and SASEGT. The CDR3 loop spans 15 amino acids. The CDR3 DNA follows: TGTGCCAGCAGTCTCTCGGGGGCAGGGTACAATGAGCAGTTCTTC. Translation: CASSLSGAGYNEQFF.

This clonotype was seen many times. The chain uses TRBV9 and TRBJ2-1, with D possibly being TRBD1 (6 bases). Germline V lookup: CDR1 SGDLS, CDR2 YYNGEE. The ends were cut back, 4 bases at V and 2 bases at J, with 16 bases in the middle. The CDR3 totals 16 residues. CDR3 sequence: CASSRSTGFPYNEQFF. Here the CDR3 DNA reads TGTGCCAGCAGCCGCTCTACAGGGTTCCCCTACAATGAGCAGTTCTTC.

Note on this clonotype: A much larger clonotype is one base distant, so this may be a read error. This CDR3 reads CASSTPSGRHVEQFF. In DNA form, the CDR3 reads TGTGCCAGCAGCACCCCCAGCGGGAGGCATGTTGAGCAGTTCTTC. The J gene is TRBJ2-1, the V gene TRBV28; TRBD2 agrees at 9 bases. V shed 6 bases and J 9 bases; nucleotides not matched to a gene: 12. Germline CDR1 reads MDHEN; CDR2 reads SYDVKM. The CDR3 is 15 residues long.

Only a few counts were recorded for this clonotype. This rearrangement joins TRBV19 to TRBJ2-2; D ambiguous. The CDR3 totals 17 residues. V was trimmed by 5 bases and J by 0 bases, leaving 16 bases between them. Germline loops: CDR1 LNHDA, CDR2 SQIVND (reference sequence). CDR3 DNA sequence: TGTGCCAGTAGTCCAATCCCCCCCCGCGCGAACACCGGGGAGCTGTTTTTT. Its protein is CASSPIPPRANTGELFF.

This rearrangement joins TRBV5-6 to TRBJ1-2; D unclear. Trimming removed 3 bases at V and 5 bases at J, with 14 bases between. Germline lookup yields CDR1 SGHDT and CDR2 YYEEEE. The CDR3 covers 14 residues. In DNA form, the CDR3 reads TGTGCCAGCAGCTGGACGGAACGGGAGTATGGCTACACCTTC. It encodes CASSWTEREYGYTF.